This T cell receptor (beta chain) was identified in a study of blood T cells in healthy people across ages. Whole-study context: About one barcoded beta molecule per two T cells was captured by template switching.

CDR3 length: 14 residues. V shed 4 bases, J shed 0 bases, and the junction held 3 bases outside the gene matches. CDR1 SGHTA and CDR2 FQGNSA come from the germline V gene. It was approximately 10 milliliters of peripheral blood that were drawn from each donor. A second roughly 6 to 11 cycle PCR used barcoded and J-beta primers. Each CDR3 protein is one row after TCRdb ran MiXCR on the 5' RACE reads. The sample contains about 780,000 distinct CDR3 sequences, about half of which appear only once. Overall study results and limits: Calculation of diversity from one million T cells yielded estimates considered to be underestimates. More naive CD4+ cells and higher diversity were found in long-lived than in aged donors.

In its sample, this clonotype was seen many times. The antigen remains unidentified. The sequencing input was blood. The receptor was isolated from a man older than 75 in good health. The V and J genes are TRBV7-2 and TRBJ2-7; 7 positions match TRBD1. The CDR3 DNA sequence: TGTGCCAGCAGCTCCCGGACAGGCTCCTACGAGCAGTACTTC. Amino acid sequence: CASSSRTGSYEQYF.